The rows below give T cell receptor beta chains drawn from one sample of a study of T cell responses to AZD1222 COVID-19 vaccine. Clones were read by immunoSEQ multiplex PCR, and TCRdb kept only the in-frame ones, dropping some. The data contain some 150,000 clones, roughly 88% of them singletons. The material was peripheral blood, obtained on day 0 of AZD1222 vaccination. The receptors originated from an adult in good health. Each CDR3 is given with its conserved first and last residue. The D gene is left open where the match is weak. Clone size is not always given. Where it is, it says once, few, many or a class for expanded clones.

clone_size j_call v_call d_call cdr3_nt cdr3_aa
- TRBJ1-1 TRBV9 - TGTGCCAGCAGCGTAGAAGGGGGGAGTACTGAAGCTTTCTTT CASSVEGGSTEAFF
- TRBJ1-2 TRBV4-3 - TGCGCCAGCAGCCAACTGGTAACAGGGCGTGGCTACACCTTC CASSQLVTGRGYTF
few TRBJ1-1 TRBV7-9 - TGTGCCAGCAGGCGCGAGGGGAACACTGAAGCTTTCTTT CASRREGNTEAFF
few TRBJ1-3 TRBV25-1 - TGTGCCAGCAGTGGAGCTGGACCGATCTCTGGAAACACCATATATTTT CASSGAGPISGNTIYF
- TRBJ1-2 TRBV19 - TGTGCCAGTAGTTTTCCAGCTAACTATGGCTACACCTTC CASSFPANYGYTF
- TRBJ2-7 TRBV5-1 - TGCGCCAGCAGACTGGGGGCCTACGAGCAGTACTTC CASRLGAYEQYF
- TRBJ2-1 TRBV19 - TGTGCCAGTAGCGGAGGAAAGCAGTTCTTC CASSGGKQFF
- TRBJ1-5 TRBV24-1 TRBD1 TGTGCCACCAGTGATTCAGGACAGGGGAAGCGTTATAATCAGCCCCAGCATTTT CATSDSGQGKRYNQPQHF
- TRBJ2-1 TRBV2 - TGTGCCAGCAGTTTTCAACCGGGGGAGCAGTTCTTC CASSFQPGEQFF
- TRBJ2-2 TRBV4-3 - TGCGCCAGCAGCCCGAAGCTGTTTTTT CASSPKLFF
- TRBJ2-2 TRBV3-1/TRBV3-2 - TGTGCCAGCAGCCAAGACCGGACACCCGGGGAGCTGTTTTTT CASSQDRTPGELFF
- TRBJ1-2 TRBV28 TRBD1 TGTGCCAGCAGTTCCGGGACAGTCTATGGCTACACCTTC CASSSGTVYGYTF
- TRBJ2-3 TRBV28 - TGTGCCAGCAGTTTGGCCAGCGGTTATAGCACAGATACGCAGTATTTT CASSLASGYSTDTQYF
- TRBJ2-3 TRBV5-6 TRBD2 TGTGCCAGCAGCTTTTTGGGCGGGAGGGGGGCAGATACGCAGTATTTT CASSFLGGRGADTQYF
- TRBJ1-5 TRBV27 - TGTGCCAGCGGGCAGTCGGGCCAGCCCCAGCATTTT CASGQSGQPQHF
- TRBJ2-7 TRBV5-6 - TGTGCCAGCAGCCGAGGGGGAAGTATGCTCGAGCAGTACTTC CASSRGGSMLEQYF
- TRBJ1-4 TRBV28 - TGTGCCAGCAGTTCCCGTCCGACCTCGGGGCTAAATGAAAAACTGTTTTTT CASSSRPTSGLNEKLFF
- TRBJ2-7 TRBV7-8 - TGTGCCAGCAGCGATCAGCGGTACGAGCAGTACTTC CASSDQRYEQYF
- TRBJ2-2 TRBV5-1 - TGCGCCAGCAGCTTTCAGGGCGAAGTGCTGTTTTTT CASSFQGEVLFF
- TRBJ1-2 TRBV19 TRBD1 TGTGCCAGTAGTCTCTACCGACAGGGCCCCTACTATGGCTACACCTTC CASSLYRQGPYYGYTF
few TRBJ2-1 TRBV12-3/TRBV12-4 - TGTGCCAGCAGTTTCAGGGTTTCGGAGCAGTTCTTC CASSFRVSEQFF
- TRBJ2-5 TRBV7-9 TRBD1 TGTGCCAGCCTCCTTCAGGGGGCTTCCCAAGAGACCCAGTACTTC CASLLQGASQETQYF
- TRBJ2-5 TRBV28 - TGTGCCAGCAGTTACCGGGGCCAAGAGACCCAGTACTTC CASSYRGQETQYF
- TRBJ1-2 TRBV28 - TGTGCCAGCAGTGCATCGGGATCGGGTAGCTATGGCTACACCTTC CASSASGSGSYGYTF
- TRBJ2-6 TRBV30 - TGTGCCTGGAGTGTTGGCCAGGCCAGCTCTGGGGCCAACGTCCTGACTTTC CAWSVGQASSGANVLTF
- TRBJ2-7 TRBV19 TRBD2 TGTGCCAGTAGCACGGCGGGGGGTTACGAGCAGTACTTC CASSTAGGYEQYF
- TRBJ1-1 TRBV23-1 TRBD1 TGCGCCAGCAGTACTTACAGGGGGAGGTGGAACACTGAAGCTTTCTTT CASSTYRGRWNTEAFF
- TRBJ2-1 TRBV5-1 TRBD1 TGCGCCAGCAGTCAAAACGACAGGGGCGATAGTGAGCAGTTCTTC CASSQNDRGDSEQFF
- TRBJ1-2 TRBV5-4 - TGTGCCAGCAGCTTGGGGGTCAGTTCTAACTATGGCTACACCTTC CASSLGVSSNYGYTF
few TRBJ1-1 TRBV28 - TGTGCCAGCAGATTAGGTTCGAGGGACACTGAAGCTTTCTTT CASRLGSRDTEAFF
- TRBJ1-2 TRBV7-2 - TGTGCCAGCAGCTTCAGGGGACCCTATGGCTACACCTTC CASSFRGPYGYTF
once TRBJ1-1 TRBV12-3/TRBV12-4 - TGTGCCAGCAGTTTGGGCGGGGCCACTGAAGCTTTCTTT CASSLGGATEAFF
- TRBJ1-5 TRBV7-2 - TGTGCCAGCAGCTTAATGGCAGGAGGGAGCAATCAGCCCCAGCATTTT CASSLMAGGSNQPQHF
- TRBJ1-5 TRBV21-1 - TGTGCCAGCAGCAAGTCCAGGGAACATCAGCCCCAGCATTTT CASSKSREHQPQHF
- TRBJ2-7 TRBV18 - TGTGCCAGCTCACCACTGAGTCAGGCCAACGAGCAGTACTTC CASSPLSQANEQYF
- TRBJ2-7 TRBV27 TRBD1 TGTGCCAGCAGTTCCTGGGACAGCTTGGGAGAGCAGTACTTC CASSSWDSLGEQYF
- TRBJ2-7 TRBV14 - TGTGCCAGCAGTCAACTCGGAGAGTCCTACGAGCAGTACTTC CASSQLGESYEQYF
- TRBJ1-1 TRBV6-2/TRBV6-3 TRBD1 TGTGCCAGCAGTTCGGACAGGATGGCCATATCGAACACTGAAGCTTTCTTT CASSSDRMAISNTEAFF
- TRBJ2-2 TRBV19 TRBD2 TGTGCCAGTAAGACTAGCGGGACCTTCAGGGACACCGGGGAGCTGTTTTTT CASKTSGTFRDTGELFF
- TRBJ2-5 TRBV11-2 - TGTGCCAGCAGCTTAACTGACCAGTACTTC CASSLTDQYF
- TRBJ1-4 TRBV7-2 - TGTGCCAGCAGCCCCTCCGGGCAGAAGGGTGAAAAACTGTTTTTT CASSPSGQKGEKLFF
- TRBJ1-5 TRBV7-8 - TGTGCCAGCAGGCCCCTCAGCTCAGGAGGCAATCAGCCCCAGCATTTT CASRPLSSGGNQPQHF
- TRBJ1-1 TRBV11-1 - TGTGCCAGCAGCTTTGAAGGACACCCGAAGAACACTGAAGCTTTCTTT CASSFEGHPKNTEAFF
- TRBJ1-2 TRBV5-6 - TGTGCCAGCAGCTTGGGGACCAGGGGATCCACTAACTATGGCTACACCTTC CASSLGTRGSTNYGYTF
- TRBJ1-5 TRBV7-2 TRBD1 TGTGCCAGCAGCTTGACAGGGCGGGAGCCCCAGCATTTT CASSLTGREPQHF
- TRBJ1-4 TRBV18 - TGTGCCAGCTCACTAAACCGTGGGGAAAAACTGTTTTTT CASSLNRGEKLFF
- TRBJ2-7 TRBV11-2 TRBD2 TGTGCCAGCGGATATAGCGGGCTCTCCTACGAGCAGTACTTC CASGYSGLSYEQYF
once TRBJ2-3 TRBV7-2 - TGTGCCAGCAGGTCTGGGGGACGAGGCACAGATACGCAGTATTTT CASRSGGRGTDTQYF